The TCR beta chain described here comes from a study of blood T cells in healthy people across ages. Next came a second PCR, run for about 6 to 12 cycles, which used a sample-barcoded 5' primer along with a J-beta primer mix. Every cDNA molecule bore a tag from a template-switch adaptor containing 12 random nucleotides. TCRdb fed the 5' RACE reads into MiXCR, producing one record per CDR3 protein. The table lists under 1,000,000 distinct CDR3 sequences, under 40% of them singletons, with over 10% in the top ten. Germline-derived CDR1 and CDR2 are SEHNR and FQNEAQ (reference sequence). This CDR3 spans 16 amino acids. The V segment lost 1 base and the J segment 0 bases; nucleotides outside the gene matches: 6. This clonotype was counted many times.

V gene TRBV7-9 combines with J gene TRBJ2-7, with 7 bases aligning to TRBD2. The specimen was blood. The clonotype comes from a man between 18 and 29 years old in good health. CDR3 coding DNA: TGTGCCAGCAGCTTAGGGGCAGGGACTAACTCCTACGAGCAGTACTTC. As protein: CASSLGAGTNSYEQYF. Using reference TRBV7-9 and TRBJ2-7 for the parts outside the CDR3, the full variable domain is DTGVSQNPRHKITKRGQNVTFRCDPISEHNRLYWYRQTLGQGPEFLTYFQNEAQLEKSRLLSDRFSAERPKGSFSTLEIQRTEQGDSAMYLCASSLGAGTNSYEQYFGPGTRLTVT.